These T cell receptor beta chains were read from a single sample in a study of T-cell memory formation after mild COVID-19. TCRdb reprocessed the 5' RACE reads with MiXCR, giving one entry per CDR3 protein. The sample lists approximately 410,000 distinct CDR3 sequences, about 25% seen once, with under 15% in the top ten. The sample comprised PBMCs or a T cell subset sorted from them (not recorded which). The receptor source for this set is an adult woman who had mild COVID-19 (a few samples of this study predate the infection). Cell type and time point are not known. Both conserved end residues are part of each CDR3. A D gene is named only where the DNA matches it firmly. Not every row has a clone size; where given, it reads once, few, many or a size class.

>NA|few|TRBJ1-1|TRBV3-1
TGTGCCAGCAGCCAAGAGGGTAGGGAAGGAACTGAAGCTTTCTTT
CASSQEGREGTEAFF
>NA|NA|TRBJ2-5|TRBV20-1
TGCAGTGCTAGCCCCTTAAGACTAGTAGAGACCCAGTACTTC
CSASPLRLVETQYF
>TRBD2|few|TRBJ2-1|TRBV20-1
TGCAGTGCTAGAAGGTCGACTAGCGGGGGGGTCTACAATGAGCAGTTCTTC
CSARRSTSGGVYNEQFF
>TRBD2|NA|TRBJ2-3|TRBV7-8
TGTGCCAGCAGCAGAGGACTAGCGGCATTAGCGGATACGCAGTATTTT
CASSRGLAALADTQYF
>NA|NA|TRBJ2-5|TRBV2
TGTGCCAGCGGGGGCCGCGAGACCCAGTACTTC
CASGGRETQYF
>NA|few|TRBJ1-2|TRBV5-1
TGCGCCAGCAGCTTGAGAGTGGCGGGGGGGCCTGATGGCTACACCTTC
CASSLRVAGGPDGYTF
>NA|few|TRBJ1-5|TRBV20-1
TGCAGTGCTAGACCCGTTCTAGCGGGTAAGGTTTCTCAGCCCCAGCATTTT
CSARPVLAGKVSQPQHF
>NA|few|TRBJ2-7|TRBV7-3
TGTGCCAGCAGCTTAGGTCCCGGATCACAGGACGAGCAGTACTTC
CASSLGPGSQDEQYF
>NA|many|TRBJ2-1|TRBV7-2
TGTGCCAGCAGCTTAGATAGCTTCTACAATGAGCAGTTCTTC
CASSLDSFYNEQFF
>NA|NA|TRBJ2-1|TRBV24-1
TGTGCCACCAGCCGGGACGGGAACAATGAGCAGTTCTTC
CATSRDGNNEQFF
>NA|NA|TRBJ2-3|TRBV9
TGTGCCAGCAGCGTAGTACAGGGAGGAGCGGCAGATACGCAGTATTTT
CASSVVQGGAADTQYF
>NA|NA|TRBJ1-3|TRBV25-1
TGTGCCAGCAGTGAATATTCCCGGCTGGACACCATATATTTT
CASSEYSRLDTIYF
>NA|NA|TRBJ2-5|TRBV7-9
TGTGCCAGCAGCTTAGTGCGGGTCGGGGTGGAGACCCAGTACTTC
CASSLVRVGVETQYF
>TRBD2|NA|TRBJ2-3|TRBV6-1
TGTGCCAGCAGTGAATGGCTAGCGGGGGTGGCTAGCACAGATACGCAGTATTTT
CASSEWLAGVASTDTQYF
>NA|few|TRBJ2-5|TRBV29-1
TGCAGCGTTGACCGCCGCCTACGGGAGACCCAGTACTTC
CSVDRRLRETQYF
>NA|NA|TRBJ2-2|TRBV12-3/TRBV12-4
TGTGCCAGCAGGAAAAGGGGGTACACCGGGGAGCTGTTTTTT
CASRKRGYTGELFF
>TRBD1|NA|TRBJ1-2|TRBV18
TGTGCCAGCTCACGAGGGCGGGACAGACAAAACTATGGCTACACCTTC
CASSRGRDRQNYGYTF
>TRBD1|NA|TRBJ2-1|TRBV5-1
TGCGCCAGCAGCTTGCGGGGACAGGGACTAAATGAGCAGTTCTTC
CASSLRGQGLNEQFF
>TRBD1|NA|TRBJ2-7|TRBV6-5
TGTGCCAGCAGTTACGGGACAGGGGGCGAGCAGTACTTC
CASSYGTGGEQYF
>NA|few|TRBJ2-7|TRBV30
TGTGCCTGGAGTCCAGGTTTGTCCTCCGAGCAGTACTTC
CAWSPGLSSEQYF
>NA|few|TRBJ1-1|TRBV24-1
TGTGCCACCAGTGACGGGGGTAACACTGAAGCTTTCTTT
CATSDGGNTEAFF
>TRBD2|many|TRBJ2-7|TRBV3-1
TGTGCCAGCAGCCGGACTAGCGGCTACGAGCAGTACTTC
CASSRTSGYEQYF
>NA|NA|TRBJ2-3|TRBV7-9
TGTGCCAGCAGCTCAACTCAGTGGGGACATCTCACAGATACGCAGTATTTT
CASSSTQWGHLTDTQYF
>TRBD2|NA|TRBJ2-5|TRBV3-1
TGTGCCAGCAGCCAAGCCTACCTAGCGGGGGGCCCGTACCAAGAGACCCAGTACTTC
CASSQAYLAGGPYQETQYF
>TRBD2|few|TRBJ2-7|TRBV20-1
TGCAGTGCTAGTGGGACTAGCGGGGGTTACCGCTCCTACGAGCAGTACTTC
CSASGTSGGYRSYEQYF
>NA|NA|TRBJ2-2|TRBV5-1
TGCGCCAGCAGCTCCTCCAGTAATCCTAACACCGGGGAGCTGTTTTTT
CASSSSSNPNTGELFF
>NA|NA|TRBJ1-4|TRBV4-3
TGCGCCAGCAGCCAACGACAGCCCCAACTCATAGATCATGAAAAACTGTTTTTT
CASSQRQPQLIDHEKLFF
>TRBD1|NA|TRBJ2-3|TRBV29-1
TGCAGCGTTTGGACAGGGTCAGATACGCAGTATTTT
CSVWTGSDTQYF
>TRBD2|few|TRBJ2-1|TRBV7-8
TGTGCCAGCAGCTTAGGCTACGGTGTAGCGGGACACAATGAGCAGTTCTTC
CASSLGYGVAGHNEQFF
>NA|few|TRBJ1-4|TRBV30
TGTGCCTGGAGGGGGATTGAAAAACTGTTTTTT
CAWRGIEKLFF
>NA|NA|TRBJ1-2|TRBV6-5
TGTGCCAGCAGTTACTCGGACAATTCTAACTATGGCTACACCTTC
CASSYSDNSNYGYTF
>NA|NA|TRBJ2-3|TRBV9
TGTGCCAGCAGTGGGGCTAGCGCCCTCACAGATACGCAGTATTTT
CASSGASALTDTQYF
>NA|NA|TRBJ2-7|TRBV6-2/TRBV6-3
TGTGCCAGCAGTTACTCGAGTCGAACAGACTACGAGCAGTACTTC
CASSYSSRTDYEQYF
>TRBD1|NA|TRBJ2-7|TRBV9
TGTGCCAGCAGCGGACAGGGTGGCAACGAGCAGTACTTC
CASSGQGGNEQYF
>TRBD1|few|TRBJ1-1|TRBV10-3
TGTGCCATCAACCGACAGGGGAACACTGAAGCTTTCTTT
CAINRQGNTEAFF
>NA|NA|TRBJ1-3|TRBV5-1
TGCGCCAGCAGCTTGGACGGTGATGGAAACACCATATATTTT
CASSLDGDGNTIYF
>NA|few|TRBJ2-5|TRBV5-1
TGCGCCAGCAATCCAGGGAGTCGAGAGACCCAGTACTTC
CASNPGSRETQYF
>TRBD1|many|TRBJ1-1|TRBV19
TGTGCCAGTAGTACCAAGGACAGGGGGCGAGGGATGAACACTGAAGCTTTCTTT
CASSTKDRGRGMNTEAFF
>TRBD1|few|TRBJ2-3|TRBV12-3/TRBV12-4
TGTGCCAGCGGACATTTCAGGGGGCCTAGCACAGATACGCAGTATTTT
CASGHFRGPSTDTQYF
>TRBD2|many|TRBJ2-5|TRBV7-9
TGTGCCAGCAGCTTATTTAGCGGGCGAATCCAAGAGACCCAGTACTTC
CASSLFSGRIQETQYF
>TRBD1|once|TRBJ2-1|TRBV2
TGTGCCAGCAGTCCCGGACAGGGGGGCAATGAGCAGTTCTTC
CASSPGQGGNEQFF
>NA|few|TRBJ1-1|TRBV7-6
TGTGCCAGCAGCTCTTATACTGAAGCTTTCTTT
CASSSYTEAFF
>NA|few|TRBJ2-5|TRBV7-9
TGTGCCAGCAGCTTAATCTCAAAAGAGACCCAGTACTTC
CASSLISKETQYF
>NA|few|TRBJ2-1|TRBV4-2
TGTGCCAGCAGCCAAGGGACTAATTACAATGAGCAGTTCTTC
CASSQGTNYNEQFF
>TRBD2|few|TRBJ2-3|TRBV7-2
TGTGCCAGCAGCTCCCGACTAGCTTGGACAGATACGCAGTATTTT
CASSSRLAWTDTQYF
>NA|NA|TRBJ1-4|TRBV12-3/TRBV12-4
TGTGCCAGCAACTTCAGGGGAGTAGGAGAAAAACTGTTTTTT
CASNFRGVGEKLFF
>NA|few|TRBJ1-1|TRBV5-6
TGTGCCAGCAGCTTAGGTTTGGGGAACACTGAAGCTTTCTTT
CASSLGLGNTEAFF
>TRBD1|NA|TRBJ2-7|TRBV7-9
TGTGCCAGCAGCTCGGACAGGACCCCCACTGTGAAGCAGTACTTC
CASSSDRTPTVKQYF
>NA|NA|TRBJ2-2|TRBV5-1
TGCGCCAGCAGCCAATCCACCGGGGAGCTGTTTTTT
CASSQSTGELFF
>TRBD2|few|TRBJ2-1|TRBV20-1
TGCAGTGCTACCACCACTAGCGGGAGGGGGAATGAGCAGTTCTTC
CSATTTSGRGNEQFF
>TRBD2|NA|TRBJ2-1|TRBV5-1
TGCGCCAGCAGCTTGAAGACTAGCGGGAGGGCCGACGAAGAGCAGTTCTTC
CASSLKTSGRADEEQFF
>NA|few|TRBJ1-2|TRBV24-1
TGTGCCACCAGTGACCCGCAGGGAGGCTATGGCTACACCTTC
CATSDPQGGYGYTF
>TRBD1|NA|TRBJ2-3|TRBV5-1
TGCGCCAGCAGCCCGGGACAGTCCGGCAGGTCGCAGTATTTT
CASSPGQSGRSQYF